This T cell receptor beta chain appears in the sequencing data of a study of a mutant IDH1 vaccine in newly diagnosed glioma. Study information: Vaccines were begun 4-6 weeks after radiotherapy alone, or with temozolomide cycles. Antecedent treatment encompassed radiotherapy, temozolomide, or their combination; the majority received both. V12 fell at week 35 and V13, the study end, at week 47.

Trimming pared 6 bases from V and 4 bases from J, leaving 15 bases between. CDR1 is GTSNPN and CDR2 is SVGIG in the germline V gene (reference sequence). This CDR3 is 13 amino acids long. As for time point: week 35, safety follow-up. In the vaccine, a single dose held 300 ug of the mutant IDH1 20-mer peptide, along with topical imiquimod. Donor tumors were new WHO grade 3 or 4 IDH1-mutant, ATRX-lost astrocytomas. Repertoires were generated with immunoSEQ multiplex PCR, while TCRdb's copy carries only in-frame clones and drops some. The sample includes tens of thousands of clones, under 85% seen only once; the top ten take 4.5% to 5%. Notes on this clone: Its matching antigen is unknown.

Sequences were derived from PBMCs, sampled from a glioma patient whose treatment included an IDH1 peptide vaccine. The rearrangement links TRBV30 to TRBJ1-1; a possible D gene is TRBD1 (5 bases). The origin of this receptor is a man aged 50 to 59 with glioma. Here the CDR3 DNA reads TGTGCCTGTCGACTCGGGGGTTTCACTGAAGCTTTCTTT. Translation gives CACRLGGFTEAFF.